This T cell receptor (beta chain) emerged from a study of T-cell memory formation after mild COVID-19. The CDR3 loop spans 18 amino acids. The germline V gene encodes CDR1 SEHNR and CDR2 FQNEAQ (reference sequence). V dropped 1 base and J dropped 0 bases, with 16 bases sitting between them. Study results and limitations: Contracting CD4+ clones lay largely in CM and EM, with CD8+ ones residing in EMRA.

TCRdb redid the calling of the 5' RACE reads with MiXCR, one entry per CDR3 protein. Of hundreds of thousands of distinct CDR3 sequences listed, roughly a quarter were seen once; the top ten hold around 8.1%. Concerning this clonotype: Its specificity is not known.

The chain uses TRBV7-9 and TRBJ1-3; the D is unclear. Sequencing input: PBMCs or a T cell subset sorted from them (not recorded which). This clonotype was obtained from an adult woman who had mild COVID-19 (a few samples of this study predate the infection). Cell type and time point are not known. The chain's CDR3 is CASSLEQAGGLSGNTIYF. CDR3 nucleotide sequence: TGTGCCAGCAGCTTAGAGCAGGCGGGCGGACTCTCTGGAAACACCATATATTTT.